This T cell receptor (beta chain) was sequenced for a study of T cells after yellow fever vaccination. About the research overall: Fractions of limited cellularity were prepared by means of SMART-Seq v4 Ultra Low Input. General observations from the study: Bulk-population clonotypes that are abundant could appear as contaminants in FACS-sorted repertoires. Reappearance after the booster was seen for most primary-vaccination clones, at roughly 96% CD4 and 75% to 90% CD8.

V was pared by 7 bases and J by 4 bases, with 20 bases between. Germline V gene sequence: CDR1 MNHEY, CDR2 SVGEGT. This CDR3 is built from 16 residues. With respect to this clonotype: Its cognate antigen is unknown.

Template switching by 5'RACE produced TCR cDNA, adding a universal primer site and UMIs. TCRdb independently ran MiXCR on the 5' RACE reads; one entry per CDR3 protein. The sample lists a few hundred thousand distinct CDR3 sequences, roughly a sixth seen once, with 15% to 20% in the top ten. Sequencing was performed on PBMCs, taken 4 to 5 days after the first yellow fever vaccination. The clonotype was recovered from a man between 18 and 29 years old who received the YFV17D yellow fever vaccine. The gene calls are TRBV6-2 or TRBV6-3 and TRBJ1-5; D ambiguous. Here the CDR3 reads CASNSLIRVKNQPQHF. CDR3 nucleotides: TGTGCCAGCAATTCCCTGATCCGGGTCAAGAATCAGCCCCAGCATTTT.